This T cell receptor (beta chain) was documented in a study of cytomegalovirus exposure and HLA in healthy donors. PCR was performed using 60 Vbeta and 13 Jbeta primers. Clones were read by immunoSEQ multiplex PCR, and TCRdb kept only the in-frame ones, dropping some. The data hold 110,000 or so clones, with about three quarters observed a single time. This CDR3 has 14 amino acids. Germline V gene sequence: CDR1 MNHEY, CDR2 SVGAGI. The V end was cut by 4 bases, the J end by 0 bases, with 8 bases between. Sample: PBMCs. The chain couples TRBV6-5 to TRBJ2-3; D is undetermined. This TCR came from a female donor in good health and CMV-seronegative. The CDR3 sequence is CASSSSASTDTQYF. Here the CDR3 DNA reads TGTGCCAGCAGTTCCTCGGCCAGCACAGATACGCAGTATTTT.